These T cell receptor beta chains were read from a single sample in a study of PD-1 blockade in mismatch repair-deficient tumors. Here immunoSEQ multiplex PCR was the method, and the copy in TCRdb shows in-frame clones only, minus some. The profile shows under 75,000 clones, about 91% of them singletons. Here the sequenced sample was peripheral blood, taken 52 weeks after starting pembrolizumab. The receptors derive from an adult with mismatch repair-deficient cancer. Both conserved end residues are part of each CDR3. Each record gives: CDR3 protein, CDR3 DNA, clone size, J gene, V gene, D gene. A D gene is named only where the DNA matches it firmly. Clone size appears in some rows only: once, few, many, or a class for an expanded clone.

CASSHRAGFSYEQYF	TGTGCCAGCAGCCACAGAGCGGGTTTCTCCTACGAGCAGTACTTC	.	TRBJ2-7	TRBV4-2	.
CASSLAYEQYF	TGTGCCAGCAGCTTGGCCTACGAGCAGTACTTC	.	TRBJ2-7	TRBV5-6	.
CASRTSGSLYEQYF	TGTGCCAGTCGGACTAGCGGGAGTTTGTACGAGCAGTACTTC	.	TRBJ2-7	TRBV27	TRBD2
CASSRTGDLSEQYF	TGTGCCAGCAGTCGAACCGGCGACCTAAGCGAGCAGTACTTC	.	TRBJ2-7	TRBV6-5	.
CASSQVTSGYHEQYF	TGCGCCAGCAGCCAAGTCACTAGCGGATATCACGAGCAGTACTTC	.	TRBJ2-7	TRBV4-1	TRBD2
CASSIGASGSVNEQLF	TGTGCCAGTAGTATAGGAGCTAGCGGGAGCGTCAATGAGCAGCTCTTC	.	TRBJ2-1	TRBV19	TRBD2
CASSIGVRPPYNEQFF	TGTGCCAGTAGTATAGGGGTGAGGCCCCCCTACAATGAGCAGTTCTTC	once	TRBJ2-1	TRBV19	.
CASSLWLRGYNEQFF	TGTGCCAGCAGCTTGTGGCTCCGAGGTTACAATGAGCAGTTCTTC	.	TRBJ2-1	TRBV5-5	.
CSVEDYSGVGSYEQYF	TGCAGCGTTGAAGATTATTCCGGGGTTGGCTCCTACGAGCAGTACTTC	.	TRBJ2-7	TRBV29-1	.
CASSLVPGTVNTEAFF	TGTGCCAGCAGCTTGGTACCCGGGACAGTGAACACTGAAGCTTTCTTT	.	TRBJ1-1	TRBV7-9	TRBD1
CAREGQKYYEQYF	TGTGCCAGGGAGGGACAGAAATACTACGAGCAGTACTTC	.	TRBJ2-7	TRBV6-1	.
CASSPGVGDVQETQYF	TGTGCCAGCAGCCCAGGTGTGGGGGATGTTCAAGAGACCCAGTACTTC	.	TRBJ2-5	TRBV11-2	.
CASSLRTSGTDTQYF	TGCGCCAGCAGCTTGAGGACTAGCGGCACAGATACGCAGTATTTT	.	TRBJ2-3	TRBV5-1	TRBD2
CASSQEGSSGRSYNEQFF	TGCGCCAGCAGCCAAGAAGGCTCTAGCGGGAGGTCCTACAATGAGCAGTTCTTC	.	TRBJ2-1	TRBV4-1	TRBD2
CATSRGPGSYNEQFF	TGTGCCACCAGCAGAGGACCAGGGTCCTACAATGAGCAGTTCTTC	.	TRBJ2-1	TRBV15	.
CASSQVAGSGIVEQFF	TGTGCCAGCAGTCAGGTAGCGGGGAGTGGTATCGTTGAGCAGTTCTTC	.	TRBJ2-1	TRBV27	TRBD2
CASSKGGGELFF	TGTGCCAGCAGCAAAGGCGGCGGGGAGCTGTTTTTT	.	TRBJ2-2	TRBV21-1	.
CASTIGRGSGDFYEQYF	TGCGCCAGCACCATTGGTAGGGGGTCCGGGGATTTCTACGAGCAGTACTTC	few	TRBJ2-7	TRBV5-1	.
CASSPGASDYNEQFF	TGTGCCAGCAGTCCAGGGGCTAGCGACTACAATGAGCAGTTCTTC	.	TRBJ2-1	TRBV28	.
CASGNIQQNTGELFF	TGTGCCAGCGGGAACATACAACAGAACACCGGGGAGCTGTTTTTT	.	TRBJ2-2	TRBV21-1	.
CASSPKGQGNTEAFF	TGCGCCAGCAGCCCGAAGGGCCAGGGCAACACTGAAGCTTTCTTT	.	TRBJ1-1	TRBV4-1	.
CASSLTGNEQFF	TGTGCCAGCAGCTTGACGGGCAATGAGCAGTTCTTC	.	TRBJ2-1	TRBV6-5	.
CASSIGGTGYYEQYF	TGTGCCAGTAGTATAGGCGGGACAGGGTACTACGAGCAGTACTTC	.	TRBJ2-7	TRBV19	TRBD1
CASSHGQGVAQPQHF	TGTGCCAGCAGTCACGGACAGGGAGTGGCTCAGCCCCAGCATTTT	.	TRBJ1-5	TRBV27	TRBD1
CASRGGHSNQPQHF	TGTGCCAGCAGAGGAGGCCATAGCAATCAGCCCCAGCATTTT	.	TRBJ1-5	TRBV2	.
CASQLPSSGNTIYF	TGTGCCTCTCAACTTCCGAGCTCTGGAAACACCATATATTTT	.	TRBJ1-3	TRBV30	.
CASSLMVRGRGSGANVLTF	TGTGCCAGCAGCTTAATGGTCAGGGGGCGAGGGTCTGGGGCCAACGTCCTGACTTTC	.	TRBJ2-6	TRBV7-8	TRBD1
CASSLERSSYNEQFF	TGTGCCAGCAGTTTGGAGCGGAGCTCCTACAATGAGCAGTTCTTC	.	TRBJ2-1	TRBV27	.
CVWGDSSYEQYF	TGTGTGTGGGGCGATAGCTCCTACGAGCAGTACTTC	.	TRBJ2-7	TRBV7-9	.